These T cell receptor beta chains were read from a single sample in a study of shared clonotypes between healthy human individuals. Profiling relied on immunoSEQ multiplex PCR, and the TCRdb table lists in-frame clones only, not all of them. The sample includes roughly 640,000 clones, about 74% seen only once; the top ten take approximately 1.8%. What was sequenced was memory CD4+ T cells sorted from blood. The receptor set was obtained from a woman aged 25 to 39 in good health. The CDR3 runs from the conserved cysteine through the conserved F or W. Each record gives: CDR3 protein, CDR3 DNA, D gene, V gene, J gene, CDR3 length, clone size. A D gene is named only where the DNA matches it firmly. Clone size is not always given. Where it is, it says once, few, many or a class for expanded clones.

CDR3 protein: CSARDVYEQYF
CDR3 DNA: TGCAGTGCAAGGGACGTCTACGAGCAGTACTTC
D gene: NA
V gene: TRBV20-1
J gene: TRBJ2-7
CDR3 length: 11
clone size: NA

CDR3 protein: CASSLEGSATNEKLFF
CDR3 DNA: TGTGCCAGCAGCTTAGAGGGGTCAGCAACTAATGAAAAACTGTTTTTT
D gene: NA
V gene: TRBV11-2
J gene: TRBJ1-4
CDR3 length: 16
clone size: NA

CDR3 protein: CASSIRGLQGTKNIQYF
CDR3 DNA: TGTGCCAGCAGCATAAGGGGGTTGCAGGGGACCAAAAACATTCAGTACTTC
D gene: NA
V gene: TRBV11-2
J gene: TRBJ2-4
CDR3 length: 17
clone size: NA

CDR3 protein: CASSLAQLSYEQYF
CDR3 DNA: TGTGCCAGCTCACTAGCGCAACTATCCTACGAGCAGTACTTC
D gene: NA
V gene: TRBV18
J gene: TRBJ2-7
CDR3 length: 14
clone size: NA

CDR3 protein: CASSLSGRVYEQYF
CDR3 DNA: TGTGCCAGCAGCTTGAGCGGGAGGGTCTACGAGCAGTACTTC
D gene: TRBD2
V gene: TRBV5-8
J gene: TRBJ2-7
CDR3 length: 14
clone size: NA

CDR3 protein: CASSPILASLNTGELFF
CDR3 DNA: TGTGCCAGCAGCCCCATCCTTGCCAGCTTGAACACCGGGGAGCTGTTTTTT
D gene: NA
V gene: TRBV7-9
J gene: TRBJ2-2
CDR3 length: 17
clone size: NA

CDR3 protein: CASSQYNYGYTF
CDR3 DNA: TGTGCCAGCAGCCAATATAACTATGGCTACACCTTC
D gene: NA
V gene: TRBV13
J gene: TRBJ1-2
CDR3 length: 12
clone size: NA

CDR3 protein: CASSFILAGAGTDTQYF
CDR3 DNA: TGTGCCAGCAGTTTCATATTAGCGGGAGCGGGCACAGATACGCAGTATTTT
D gene: TRBD2
V gene: TRBV27
J gene: TRBJ2-3
CDR3 length: 17
clone size: NA

CDR3 protein: CASSYGGGFNQPQHF
CDR3 DNA: TGTGCCAGCAGCTATGGAGGGGGCTTCAATCAGCCCCAGCATTTT
D gene: TRBD1
V gene: TRBV5-6
J gene: TRBJ1-5
CDR3 length: 15
clone size: NA

CDR3 protein: CASSLGPGPQGDTQYF
CDR3 DNA: TGTGCCAGCAGCTTAGGCCCGGGGCCCCAGGGAGATACGCAGTATTTT
D gene: NA
V gene: TRBV11-2
J gene: TRBJ2-3
CDR3 length: 16
clone size: NA

CDR3 protein: CASFDPGQGNSPLHF
CDR3 DNA: TGTGCCAGCTTCGATCCGGGACAGGGGAACTCACCCCTCCACTTT
D gene: TRBD1
V gene: TRBV5-4
J gene: TRBJ1-6
CDR3 length: 15
clone size: NA

CDR3 protein: CASSSSGTPQGGEQFF
CDR3 DNA: TGCGCCAGCAGCTCTTCCGGGACGCCGCAGGGGGGTGAGCAGTTCTTC
D gene: NA
V gene: TRBV5-1
J gene: TRBJ2-1
CDR3 length: 16
clone size: NA

CDR3 protein: CASWTSGNTIYF
CDR3 DNA: TGTGCCAGCTGGACTTCTGGAAACACCATATATTTT
D gene: NA
V gene: TRBV27
J gene: TRBJ1-3
CDR3 length: 12
clone size: NA

CDR3 protein: CASSFGAGGPSRSSYNEQFF
CDR3 DNA: TGTGCCAGCAGTTTCGGTGCGGGAGGGCCTTCCAGAAGCTCCTACAATGAGCAGTTCTTC
D gene: TRBD2
V gene: TRBV28
J gene: TRBJ2-1
CDR3 length: 20
clone size: NA

CDR3 protein: CASSATSSYNEQFF
CDR3 DNA: TGCGCCAGCAGCGCTACGTCCTCCTACAATGAGCAGTTCTTC
D gene: NA
V gene: TRBV5-1
J gene: TRBJ2-1
CDR3 length: 14
clone size: NA

CDR3 protein: CASSFHLEGTHSYEQYF
CDR3 DNA: TGTGCCAGCAGCTTCCACCTCGAGGGGACCCACTCCTACGAGCAGTACTTC
D gene: NA
V gene: TRBV28
J gene: TRBJ2-7
CDR3 length: 17
clone size: NA

CDR3 protein: CASIFSAYEQYF
CDR3 DNA: TGTGCCAGTATATTCAGCGCCTACGAGCAGTACTTC
D gene: NA
V gene: TRBV19
J gene: TRBJ2-7
CDR3 length: 12
clone size: few

CDR3 protein: CASSSQRDTEAFF
CDR3 DNA: TGTGCCAGCAGCTCGCAACGGGACACTGAAGCTTTCTTT
D gene: NA
V gene: TRBV7-2
J gene: TRBJ1-1
CDR3 length: 13
clone size: NA

CDR3 protein: CASSGPDGLVQDEQYF
CDR3 DNA: TGTGCCAGCAGTGGACCCGATGGACTAGTCCAGGACGAGCAGTACTTC
D gene: TRBD2
V gene: TRBV25-1
J gene: TRBJ2-7
CDR3 length: 16
clone size: NA

CDR3 protein: CASSNRSGTSPAYEQFF
CDR3 DNA: TGTGCCAGCAGCAACCGGAGCGGGACTAGCCCGGCCTATGAGCAGTTCTTC
D gene: TRBD2
V gene: TRBV13
J gene: TRBJ2-1
CDR3 length: 17
clone size: NA

CDR3 protein: CASSLAGGHTGELFF
CDR3 DNA: TGCGCCAGCAGCTTGGCAGGGGGCCACACCGGGGAGCTGTTTTTT
D gene: TRBD1
V gene: TRBV5-1
J gene: TRBJ2-2
CDR3 length: 15
clone size: NA

CDR3 protein: CASSLTDGRATQYF
CDR3 DNA: TGTGCCAGCAGCTTAACGGACGGAAGAGCGACCCAGTACTTC
D gene: NA
V gene: TRBV5-6
J gene: TRBJ2-5
CDR3 length: 14
clone size: NA

CDR3 protein: CASGAGSYEQYF
CDR3 DNA: TGCGCCAGCGGGGCAGGGAGCTACGAGCAGTACTTC
D gene: NA
V gene: TRBV10-2
J gene: TRBJ2-7
CDR3 length: 12
clone size: NA

CDR3 protein: CAIGGGPGGSYEQYF
CDR3 DNA: TGTGCCATCGGAGGGGGCCCCGGAGGCTCCTACGAGCAGTACTTC
D gene: NA
V gene: TRBV10-3
J gene: TRBJ2-7
CDR3 length: 15
clone size: few

CDR3 protein: CASSLTDLKGNEQFF
CDR3 DNA: TGTGCCAGCAGCTTAACGGACTTAAAGGGCAATGAGCAGTTCTTC
D gene: NA
V gene: TRBV7-3
J gene: TRBJ2-1
CDR3 length: 15
clone size: few

CDR3 protein: CSARDTPGYTF
CDR3 DNA: TGCAGTGCTAGAGATACCCCAGGCTACACCTTC
D gene: NA
V gene: TRBV20-1
J gene: TRBJ1-2
CDR3 length: 11
clone size: NA

CDR3 protein: CASSRGTLAKNIQYF
CDR3 DNA: TGCGCCAGCAGCCGCGGGACGTTAGCCAAAAACATTCAGTACTTC
D gene: NA
V gene: TRBV5-1
J gene: TRBJ2-4
CDR3 length: 15
clone size: NA

CDR3 protein: CASSLSGRIHSTDTQYF
CDR3 DNA: TGTGCCAGCAGTTTATCTGGTCGCATTCATAGCACAGATACGCAGTATTTT
D gene: NA
V gene: TRBV27
J gene: TRBJ2-3
CDR3 length: 17
clone size: NA

CDR3 protein: CASSSQGYEQFF
CDR3 DNA: TGTGCCAGCAGCAGCCAGGGCTATGAGCAGTTCTTC
D gene: NA
V gene: TRBV7-6
J gene: TRBJ2-1
CDR3 length: 12
clone size: NA

CDR3 protein: CASPFPSGKHDGNQPQHF
CDR3 DNA: TGTGCCAGTCCGTTCCCGAGCGGGAAGCATGACGGCAATCAGCCCCAGCATTTT
D gene: NA
V gene: TRBV19
J gene: TRBJ1-5
CDR3 length: 18
clone size: few

CDR3 protein: CASSLAGSEKLFF
CDR3 DNA: TGCGCCAGCAGCTTGGCTGGTAGCGAAAAACTGTTTTTT
D gene: NA
V gene: TRBV5-1
J gene: TRBJ1-4
CDR3 length: 13
clone size: NA

CDR3 protein: CASSPTPEFSTGELFF
CDR3 DNA: TGCGCCAGCAGCCCCACTCCCGAGTTTTCCACCGGGGAGCTGTTTTTT
D gene: NA
V gene: TRBV5-1
J gene: TRBJ2-2
CDR3 length: 16
clone size: few

CDR3 protein: CASSDRGRALSYEQYF
CDR3 DNA: TGCGCCAGCAGTGATCGCGGGAGGGCCCTCTCCTACGAGCAGTACTTC
D gene: TRBD2
V gene: TRBV10-1
J gene: TRBJ2-7
CDR3 length: 16
clone size: NA

CDR3 protein: CATSRGDSATQHF
CDR3 DNA: TGTGCCACCAGCAGAGGCGACAGCGCGACCCAGCATTTT
D gene: NA
V gene: TRBV15
J gene: TRBJ1-5
CDR3 length: 13
clone size: NA

CDR3 protein: CASSPSAGGPHEQYF
CDR3 DNA: TGTGCCAGCAGTCCTTCGGCGGGAGGGCCTCACGAGCAGTACTTC
D gene: TRBD2
V gene: TRBV28
J gene: TRBJ2-7
CDR3 length: 15
clone size: once

CDR3 protein: CASSESEGLAGYNEQFF
CDR3 DNA: TGTGCCAGCAGTGAATCGGAGGGACTAGCGGGCTACAATGAGCAGTTCTTC
D gene: TRBD2
V gene: TRBV25-1
J gene: TRBJ2-1
CDR3 length: 17
clone size: few